This TCR beta chain was sequenced during a study of identical twins. Whole-study results and caveats: Within twin pairs, the out-of-frame alpha sequences they shared showed excess low generation probability.

TCRdb re-called the 5' RACE reads through MiXCR, storing one row per CDR3 protein. The sample consists of about 190,000 distinct CDR3 sequences, 15% to 20% of them appearing once. Germline V gives CDR1 WSHSY, CDR2 SAAADI. The CDR3 runs 21 residues. With 7 bases clipped from V and 3 bases from J, the junction kept 23 bases outside the gene matches. With respect to this clonotype: What it binds is not known.

These data are also associated with another study on T cells expressing NK-cell markers. That investigation notes: HCMV seropositivity characterized seven of the eight sequenced donors, and seronegativity one. There were a handful of donors in whom these clonotypes also led the CD3+CD56-NKG2C+ fraction.

Sequenced material: CD8+ T cells sorted from blood. The chain joins TRBV10-2 to TRBJ2-1; 11 bases align to TRBD2. This TCR was recovered from a woman between 18 and 30 years old in good health. CDR3: CASNLAVSADTSGSLYNEQFF. The CDR3 nucleotides are TGCGCCAGCAACCTAGCGGTTTCGGCGGATACTAGCGGGAGTCTCTACAATGAGCAGTTCTTC.